The source of this T cell receptor (beta chain) is a study of blood T cell repertoires in COVID-19. Overall study: The United States, Italy and Spain supplied acute and convalescent COVID-19 samples.

V gave up 10 bases and J gave up 4 bases; unmatched junction bases: 22. Germline V gene sequence: CDR1 SNHLY, CDR2 FYNNEI. The CDR3 runs to 20 residues. Only one count was recorded for this clone. Libraries were prepared by immunoSEQ multiplex PCR; TCRdb keeps only in-frame clonotypes and omits some of them. The sample carries 13,000 to 15,000 clones, roughly 89% recorded once. The TCR originated in a middle-aged man with active COVID-19. The chain uses TRBV2 and TRBJ2-3; 14 positions agree with TRBD2. Sequenced: peripheral blood. In DNA, the CDR3 is TGTGCCACCCACTTACACCCGGGACTAGCGGGAGAAGGCTCCCCAGATACGCAGTATTTT. Amino acids: CATHLHPGLAGEGSPDTQYF.